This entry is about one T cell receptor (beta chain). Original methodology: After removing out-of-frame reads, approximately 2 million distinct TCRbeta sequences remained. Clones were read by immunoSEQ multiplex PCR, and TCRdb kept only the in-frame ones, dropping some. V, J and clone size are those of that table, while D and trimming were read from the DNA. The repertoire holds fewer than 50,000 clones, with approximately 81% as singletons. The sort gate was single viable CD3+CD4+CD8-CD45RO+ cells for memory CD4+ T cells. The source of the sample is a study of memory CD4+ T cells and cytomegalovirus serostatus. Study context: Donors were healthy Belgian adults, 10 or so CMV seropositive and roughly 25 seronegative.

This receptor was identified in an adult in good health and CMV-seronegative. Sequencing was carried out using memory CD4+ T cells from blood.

This CDR3 reads CASSIPSTGEASQGTDTQYF. DNA for the CDR3: TGTGCCAGCAGCATCCCATCTACAGGGGAGGCCTCCCAAGGGACAGATACGCAGTATTTT. This chain connects TRBV21-1 to TRBJ2-3; TRBD1 is the table's D call, not checked against the DNA. TRBV21-1 is recorded as a pseudogene. The CDR3 loop spans 20 amino acids.